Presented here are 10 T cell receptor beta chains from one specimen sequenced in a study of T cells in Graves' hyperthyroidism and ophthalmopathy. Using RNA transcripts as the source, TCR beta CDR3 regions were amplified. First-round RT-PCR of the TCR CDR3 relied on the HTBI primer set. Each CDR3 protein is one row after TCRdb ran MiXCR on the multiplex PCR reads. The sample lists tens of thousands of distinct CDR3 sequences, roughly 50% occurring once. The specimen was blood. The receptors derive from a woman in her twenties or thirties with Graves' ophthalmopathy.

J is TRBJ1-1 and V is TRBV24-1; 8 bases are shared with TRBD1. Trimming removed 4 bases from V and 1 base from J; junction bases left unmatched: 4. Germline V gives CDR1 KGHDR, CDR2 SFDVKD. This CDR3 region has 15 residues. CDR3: CATSESDRANTEAFF. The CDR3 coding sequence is TGTGCCACCAGTGAGTCGGACAGGGCGAACACTGAAGCTTTCTTT.

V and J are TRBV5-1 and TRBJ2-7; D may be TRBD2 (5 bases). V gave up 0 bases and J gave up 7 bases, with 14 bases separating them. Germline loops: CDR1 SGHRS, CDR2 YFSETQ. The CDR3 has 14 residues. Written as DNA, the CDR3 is TGCGCCAGCAGCTTGGTCACGGGAACGGGGGAGCAGTACTTC. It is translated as CASSLVTGTGEQYF.

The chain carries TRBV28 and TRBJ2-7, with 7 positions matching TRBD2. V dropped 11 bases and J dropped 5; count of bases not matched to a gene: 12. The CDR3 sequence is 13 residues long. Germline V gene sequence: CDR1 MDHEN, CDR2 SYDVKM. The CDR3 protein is CAGGTTAVHEQYF. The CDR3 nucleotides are TGTGCCGGGGGGACTACAGCTGTTCACGAGCAGTACTTC.

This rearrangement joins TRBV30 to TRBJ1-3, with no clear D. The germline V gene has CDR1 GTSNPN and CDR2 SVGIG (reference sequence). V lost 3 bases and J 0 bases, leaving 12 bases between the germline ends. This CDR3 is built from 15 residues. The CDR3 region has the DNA TGTGCCTGGAGCCTAATGTCGAGCTCTGGAAACACCATATATTTT. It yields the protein CAWSLMSSSGNTIYF.

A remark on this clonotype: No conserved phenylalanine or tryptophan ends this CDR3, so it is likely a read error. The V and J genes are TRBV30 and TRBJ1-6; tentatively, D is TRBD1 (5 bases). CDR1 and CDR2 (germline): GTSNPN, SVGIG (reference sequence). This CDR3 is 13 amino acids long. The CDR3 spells CAGRDSVHSPLHL. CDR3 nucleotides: TGTGCCGGCCGGGACTCGGTTCATTCGCCCCTCCACCTT.

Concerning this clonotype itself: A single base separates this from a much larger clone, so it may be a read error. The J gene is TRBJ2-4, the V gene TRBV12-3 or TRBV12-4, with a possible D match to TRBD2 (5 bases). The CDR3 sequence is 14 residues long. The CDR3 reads CASSLRGAKNSQYF. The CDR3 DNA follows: TGTGCCAGCAGTTTACGGGGAGCCAAAAACAGTCAGTACTTC.

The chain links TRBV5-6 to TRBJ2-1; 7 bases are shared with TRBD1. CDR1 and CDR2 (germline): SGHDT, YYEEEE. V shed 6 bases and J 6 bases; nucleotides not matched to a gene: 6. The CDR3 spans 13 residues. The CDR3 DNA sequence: TGTGCCAGCACCCACCCAGGGGGCAATGAGCAGTTCTTC. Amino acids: CASTHPGGNEQFF.

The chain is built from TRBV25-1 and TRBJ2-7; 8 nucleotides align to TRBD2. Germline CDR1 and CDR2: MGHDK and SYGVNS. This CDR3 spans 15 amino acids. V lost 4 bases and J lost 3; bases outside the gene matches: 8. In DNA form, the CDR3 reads TGTGCCAGCAGTGCTAGACATAGCGGGGACTACGAGCAGTACTTC. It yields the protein CASSARHSGDYEQYF.

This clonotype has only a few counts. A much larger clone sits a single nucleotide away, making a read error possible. The CDR3 here is CASSEDWQGVDQPQHF. CDR3 nucleotides: TGTGCCAGCAGTGAAGACTGGCAAGGAGTCGATCAGCCCCAGCATTTT. The chain employs TRBV6-1 and TRBJ1-5, with D unresolved. CDR1 is MNHNS and CDR2 is SASEGT in the germline V gene. V lost 1 base, J lost 5 bases, and 15 bases lay in between. This CDR3 has 16 amino acids.

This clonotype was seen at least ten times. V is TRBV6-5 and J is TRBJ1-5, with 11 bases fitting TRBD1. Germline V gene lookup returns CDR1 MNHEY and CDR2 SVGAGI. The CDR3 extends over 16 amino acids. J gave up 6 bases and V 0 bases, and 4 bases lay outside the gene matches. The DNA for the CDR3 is TGTGCCAGCAGTTACTCGAGGACAGGGGGCGGTCAGCCCCAGCATTTT. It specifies CASSYSRTGGGQPQHF.